This T cell receptor (beta chain) was obtained from a study of early T cells in non-severe SARS-CoV-2 infection. Germline CDR1 SGHVS, CDR2 FQNEAQ. This CDR3 region has 14 residues. V dropped 4 bases and J dropped 4 bases, with 14 bases sitting between them. In this sample, this clonotype turned up a few times. TCRdb reanalysed the 5' RACE reads using MiXCR and keeps one entry per CDR3 protein. The sample carries roughly 80,000 distinct CDR3 sequences, around 15% recorded once. V gene TRBV7-8 combines with J gene TRBJ2-7; a weak D match, TRBD1 (5 bases). Sequenced: whole blood. This receptor was identified in an adult who was a healthcare worker with PCR-confirmed SARS-CoV-2 infection or an uninfected control (not recorded which). As DNA, the CDR3 is TGTGCCAGCAGCTCCATAGAAGGGGCGTACGAGCAGTACTTC. This gives the protein CASSSIEGAYEQYF. The whole variable domain, filled in from reference TRBV7-8 and TRBJ2-7, reads GAGVSQSPRYKVAKRGQDVALRCDPISGHVSLFWYQQALGQGPEFLTYFQNEAQLDKSGLPSDRFFAERPEGSVSTLKIQRTQQEDSAVYLCASSSIEGAYEQYFGPGTRLTVT.